This TCR beta chain was recorded in a study of T cell changes during pregnancy in multiple sclerosis. This CDR3 spans 14 amino acids. CDR1 and CDR2 from the germline V gene are SQVTM and ANQGSEA. The J segment lost 5 bases and the V segment lost 8 bases, leaving 13 bases of the junction unmatched. TCRdb keeps only in-frame clones here, not all; method: immunoSEQ multiplex PCR. The repertoire holds over 50,000 clones, with around nine tenths as singletons. The TCR sequence derives from a human donor whose cells served as feeder cells for cultures in a pregnancy study. The rearrangement links TRBV29-1 to TRBJ2-5; TRBD2 matches at 8 bases. Sequences were obtained from peripheral blood from another person, used as feeder cells. The CDR3 here is CSLRRREAGETQYF. CDR3 in DNA: TGCAGCCTCAGGCGGCGGGAGGCCGGGGAGACCCAGTACTTC.